This T cell receptor (beta chain) derives from a study of T cells in localized non-small cell lung cancer. Assay used: immunoSEQ multiplex PCR; TCRdb lists only in-frame clones, some missing. The data contain approximately 61,000 clones, more than 80% of them singletons. The CDR3 spans 15 residues. CDR1 and CDR2 (germline): LNHDA, SQIVND (reference sequence). The J segment lost 4 bases and the V segment lost 6 bases, leaving 8 bases of the junction unmatched. Whole-study results and caveats: Compared with tumor, uninvolved adjacent lung displayed greater T cell clonality, ranking highest overall. In adjacent lung appeared a median around 54 of the top 100 tumor clones. Heterogeneity is still possible, as just one tumor region was sequenced.

Notes on this clone: Its antigen remains unknown.

The TCR was taken from a woman aged 35 to 75 with stage I lung adenocarcinoma. The chain carries TRBV19 and TRBJ2-3; TRBD2 aligns across 9 bases. Sequences were derived from peripheral blood, sampled before any cancer treatment. The CDR3 DNA is TGTGCCAGTAGGATGAGAGCGGGGGGTGCAGATACGCAGTATTTT. This translates into CASRMRAGGADTQYF.